This T cell receptor beta chain was identified in a study of T cell responses to AZD1222 COVID-19 vaccine. The study, taken as a whole, reports: None of the repertoires were sampled until the peak T cell response had passed. Reportedly, close to half of spike-specific TCRs are directed against unmutated variant regions. Among AZD1222 vaccinees, only five to seven were seropositive at baseline. White British people made up most donors, females outnumbered males, and clonal diversity was possibly underestimated.

Remarks on this clone: Its antigen is unknown.

Profiled with immunoSEQ multiplex PCR; TCRdb holds only in-frame clones, not every one. The data hold around 150,000 clones, with around 93% observed a single time. Sequenced here: peripheral blood, sampled on day 0 of AZD1222 vaccination. The sequence came from an adult in good health.

The CDR3 spells CASSSGGLVTEAFF. The CDR3 region has the DNA TGTGCCAGCAGTTCGGGGGGGCTGGTCACTGAAGCTTTCTTT. This rearrangement joins TRBV6-5 to TRBJ1-1, with a tentative D call TRBD1 (6 bases). Germline lookup yields CDR1 MNHEY and CDR2 SVGAGI. This CDR3 contains 14 residues. V gave up 4 bases and J gave up 4 bases, with 13 bases separating them.